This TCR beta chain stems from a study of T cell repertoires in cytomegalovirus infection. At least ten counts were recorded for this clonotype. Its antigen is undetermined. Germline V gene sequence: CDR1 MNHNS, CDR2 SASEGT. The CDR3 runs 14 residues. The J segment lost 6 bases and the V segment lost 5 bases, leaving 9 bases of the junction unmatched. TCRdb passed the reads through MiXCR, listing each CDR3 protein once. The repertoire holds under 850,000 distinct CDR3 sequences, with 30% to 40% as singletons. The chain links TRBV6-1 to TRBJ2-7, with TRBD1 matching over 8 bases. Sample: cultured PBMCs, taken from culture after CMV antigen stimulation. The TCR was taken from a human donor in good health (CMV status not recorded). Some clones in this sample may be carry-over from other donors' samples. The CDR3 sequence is CASSSRDRLFEQYF. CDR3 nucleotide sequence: TGTGCCAGCAGTTCCCGGGACAGGTTGTTCGAGCAGTACTTC.